These 27 T cell receptor beta chains came from one sample sequenced in a study of blood T cells in healthy people across ages. Primed by a sample-barcoded 5' primer and a J-beta primer mix, a second PCR proceeded for about 6 to 12 cycles. TCRdb re-derived calls from the 5' RACE reads in MiXCR, one entry per CDR3 protein. Of approximately 670,000 distinct CDR3 sequences listed, around 38% are singletons. The sample consisted of blood. The receptors stem from a man older than 75 in good health.

The CDR3 loop is CAISEGGTGYEQYF. The DNA of the CDR3 is TGTGCCATCAGTGAAGGGGGGACAGGCTACGAGCAGTACTTC. The V and J genes are TRBV10-3 and TRBJ2-5; 8 positions agree with TRBD1. The last part of the DNA fits TRBJ2-7 better; the J call may be wrong. The CDR3 covers 14 residues. CDR1 is ENHRY and CDR2 is SYGVKD in the germline V gene.

This clonotype was detected once. This chain's CDR3 is CASSLFQSFQETQYF. In DNA, the CDR3 is TGCGCCAGCAGCTTGTTTCAGTCCTTCCAAGAGACCCAGTACTTC. The chain recombines TRBV5-1 with TRBJ2-5, with D hard to call. V gave up 1 base and J gave up 1 base, with 11 bases separating them. The germline V gene encodes CDR1 SGHRS and CDR2 YFSETQ. This CDR3 region has 15 residues.

This clonotype was found a few times. The chain carries TRBV2 and TRBJ1-5; D uncertain. Germline loops: CDR1 SNHLY, CDR2 FYNNEI. The CDR3 runs to 18 residues. The V and J ends lost 0 bases and 4 bases respectively, with 19 bases between them. The CDR3 coding sequence is TGTGCCAGCAGTGAAGCGCTTCCCGGGGTCGGGAGGAATCAGCCCCAGCATTTT. Translating gives CASSEALPGVGRNQPQHF.

This clonotype was detected only a few times. This chain connects TRBV5-1 to TRBJ2-7, with a possible D match to TRBD2 (6 bases). From germline, CDR1 is SGHRS and CDR2 YFSETQ. Trimming stripped 4 bases from V and 7 bases from J, with 12 bases between. The CDR3 is 12 amino acids. Here the CDR3 reads CASSPLGGEQYF. In DNA, the CDR3 is TGCGCCAGCAGCCCACTTGGAGGGGAGCAGTACTTC.

This clonotype occurred once. This chain uses TRBV7-2 with TRBJ1-1; D remains ambiguous. V gave up 7 bases and J gave up 3 bases, with 12 bases separating them. CDR3 size: 13 residues. Germline V gene data show CDR1 as SGHTA and CDR2 as FQGNSA. CDR3 residues: CASNNQRHTEAFF. CDR3 nucleotide sequence: TGTGCCAGCAACAACCAGCGCCACACTGAAGCTTTCTTT. Full variable domain (missing parts from reference TRBV7-2 and TRBJ1-1): GAGVSQSPSNKVTEKGKDVELRCDPISGHTALYWYRQSLGQGLEFLIYFQGNSAPDKSGLPSDRFSAERTGGSVSTLTIQRTQQEDSAVYLCASNNQRHTEAFFGQGTRLTVV.

J is TRBJ2-1 and V is TRBV20-1; D possibly corresponds to TRBD2 (6 bases). V lost 3 bases and J 7 bases, leaving 22 bases between the germline ends. This CDR3 spans 16 amino acids. CDR1 and CDR2 from the germline V gene are DFQATT and SNEGSKA (reference sequence). The CDR3 nucleotides are TGCAGTGCTAGTTCCCCGGGTGACGGGAGACTGAATGAGCAGTTCTTC. It specifies CSASSPGDGRLNEQFF.

The V and J genes are TRBV9 and TRBJ2-5; 7 bases are shared with TRBD1. Looked up from germline, CDR1 is SGDLS and CDR2 is YYNGEE. V gave up 4 bases and J gave up 3 bases; unmatched junction bases: 9. The CDR3 is 15 amino acids. The chain's CDR3 is CASSHSRQGKETQYF. CDR3 in DNA: TGTGCCAGCAGCCACTCCCGACAGGGTAAAGAGACCCAGTACTTC.

This clonotype was observed a handful of times. The V gene is TRBV20-1, the J gene TRBJ2-1; D is ambiguous. The germline V gene has CDR1 DFQATT and CDR2 SNEGSKA (reference sequence). The V end was cut by 5 bases, the J end by 0 bases, with 5 bases between. CDR3 size: 12 residues. In DNA, the CDR3 is TGCAGTGCTGTGGGCTCCTACAATGAGCAGTTCTTC. Protein sequence: CSAVGSYNEQFF.

This clonotype was counted only a few times. This chain connects TRBV7-2 to TRBJ2-2; maybe TRBD2 (6 bases). The CDR3 length is 17 residues. Germline V gene data show CDR1 as SGHTA and CDR2 as FQGNSA. Trimming pared 2 bases from V and 1 base from J, leaving 14 bases between. The CDR3 bases are TGTGCCAGCAGCTTAAACAGTGGGCGGGGGAACACCGGGGAGCTGTTTTTT. Translating it yields CASSLNSGRGNTGELFF.

The rearrangement links TRBV7-9 to TRBJ1-2; a weak D match, TRBD1 (5 bases). Germline V gene lookup returns CDR1 SEHNR and CDR2 FQNEAQ (reference sequence). The CDR3 extends over 13 amino acids. The germline V and J ends were trimmed by 5 bases and 8 bases, with 15 bases remaining between them. CDR3 in DNA: TGTGCCAGCAGCCTCAGGGAGCTCGGAGGCTACACCTTC. This sequence encodes CASSLRELGGYTF. Supplemented by reference TRBV7-9 and TRBJ1-2, the full variable domain reads DTGVSQNPRHKITKRGQNVTFRCDPISEHNRLYWYRQTLGQGPEFLTYFQNEAQLEKSRLLSDRFSAERPKGSFSTLEIQRTEQGDSAMYLCASSLRELGGYTFGSGTRLTVV.

CDR3 nucleotide sequence: TGCGCCATCCGGGACCCAAAGGCCACAGATACGCAGTATTTT. This encodes CAIRDPKATDTQYF. The chain carries TRBV10-2 and TRBJ2-3; D tentatively reads TRBD1 or TRBD2 (5 bases each). Germline loops: CDR1 WSHSY, CDR2 SAAADI. The CDR3 covers 14 residues. Trimming stripped 10 bases from V and 2 bases from J, with 16 bases between.

V usage is TRBV18 and J usage is TRBJ2-5, with 7 bases matching TRBD2. CDR3 length: 16 residues. V shed 0 bases, J shed 5 bases, and the junction held 9 bases outside the gene matches. Germline lookup yields CDR1 KGHSH and CDR2 LQKENI. For the CDR3, the DNA is TGTGCCAGCTCACCACCAGGCGGGGGACTGAGGGAGACCCAGTACTTC. Its protein is CASSPPGGGLRETQYF. Looking up the rest from reference TRBV18 and TRBJ2-5 gives the full variable domain: NAGVMQNPRHLVRRRGQEARLRCSPMKGHSHVYWYRQLPEEGLKFMVYLQKENIIDESGMPKERFSAEFPKEGPSILRIQQVVRGDSAAYFCASSPPGGGLRETQYFGPGTRLLVL.

The chain recombines TRBV7-8 with TRBJ1-2; D is uncertain. The CDR3 totals 17 residues. Trimming took 0 bases from V and 5 from J, leaving 19 bases between them. Germline V gene data show CDR1 as SGHVS and CDR2 as FQNEAQ. The CDR3 DNA follows: TGTGCCAGCAGCTTAGCCCCGTGGGCGAAGGGAGGATATGGCTACACCTTC. Its protein is CASSLAPWAKGGYGYTF. Full variable domain (missing parts from reference TRBV7-8 and TRBJ1-2): GAGVSQSPRYKVAKRGQDVALRCDPISGHVSLFWYQQALGQGPEFLTYFQNEAQLDKSGLPSDRFFAERPEGSVSTLKIQRTQQEDSAVYLCASSLAPWAKGGYGYTFGSGTRLTVV.

This clonotype was recorded a few times. V gene TRBV21-1 combines with J gene TRBJ2-7; the table calls TRBD1, which could not be checked here. TRBV21-1 is a known pseudogene. The CDR3 runs 14 residues. As DNA, the CDR3 is TGTGCCATCGCCCAAGACACTGACTCCTACGAGCAGTACTTC. It yields the protein CAIAQDTDSYEQYF.

The chain uses TRBV5-6 and TRBJ1-2; D possibly corresponds to TRBD1 (6 bases). V lost 2 bases and J 7 bases, leaving 15 bases between the germline ends. CDR3 length: 14 amino acids. Germline V lookup: CDR1 SGHDT, CDR2 YYEEEE. The chain's CDR3 is CASSFPSGAGGYTF. The DNA of the CDR3 is TGTGCCAGCAGCTTCCCCTCGGGGGCCGGTGGCTACACCTTC.

The V gene is TRBV29-1, the J gene TRBJ2-7, with 8 bases matching TRBD2. The CDR3 totals 13 residues. Looked up from germline, CDR1 is SQVTM and CDR2 is ANQGSEA. The J segment lost 2 bases and the V segment lost 4 bases, leaving 4 bases of the junction unmatched. For the CDR3, the DNA is TGCAGCGTTGGGGGGACTAGAGCCTACGAGCAGTACTTC. As protein: CSVGGTRAYEQYF.

The chain couples TRBV5-1 to TRBJ1-1, with a tentative D call TRBD1 (6 bases). This CDR3 contains 12 residues. The V end lost 4 bases, the J end lost 4 bases, and 8 bases lay between the germline ends. Germline-derived CDR1 and CDR2 are SGHRS and YFSETQ. The CDR3 nucleotides are TGCGCCAGCAGCCTGGACAGCACTGAAGCTTTCTTT. This sequence encodes CASSLDSTEAFF.

A word on this clonotype: This may come from a read error, since a much larger clone is one base off. The CDR3: CATSQTGTGSYNEQFF. CDR3 coding DNA: TGTGCCACCAGTCAAACCGGGACAGGGTCCTACAATGAGCAGTTCTTC. The chain joins TRBV24-1 to TRBJ2-1, with 9 bases that match TRBD1. The CDR3 totals 16 residues. The V gene's germline CDR1 is KGHDR and CDR2 SFDVKD. V was clipped by 6 bases and J by 1 base; unmatched bases: 6.

The chain combines TRBV6-5 with TRBJ2-3; the D is unclear. The V end lost 4 bases, the J end lost 5 bases, and 19 bases lay between the germline ends. CDR1 and CDR2 (germline): MNHEY, SVGAGI. CDR3 length equals 16 residues. CDR3 in DNA: TGTGCCAGCAGTTCAGCCGGAACCAGCTCTGGAGATACGCAGTATTTT. Translating gives CASSSAGTSSGDTQYF.

This clonotype was found a few times. This chain connects TRBV20-1 to TRBJ2-7; 9 positions match TRBD2. CDR1 and CDR2 (germline): DFQATT, SNEGSKA (reference sequence). The CDR3 is 13 amino acids. V lost 5 bases and J lost 0; bases outside the gene matches: 2. CDR3 DNA: TGCAGTGCTGTAGCGGGGGCCTCCTACGAGCAGTACTTC. This encodes CSAVAGASYEQYF.

The chain has TRBV11-2 and TRBJ2-1; 15 bases are a match to TRBD2. In germline, CDR1 is SGHAT, CDR2 FQNNGV. This CDR3 spans 20 amino acids. Losses at the gene ends were 1 base for V and 0 bases for J; bases not matched to a gene: 7. This CDR3 reads CASSLGGTSGRLSSYNEQFF. CDR3 nucleotides: TGTGCCAGCAGCTTAGGCGGGACTAGCGGGAGGCTGAGCTCCTACAATGAGCAGTTCTTC.

The rearrangement links TRBV28 to TRBJ2-1; no clear D gene. This CDR3 comprises 15 residues. Per germline, CDR1 MDHEN and CDR2 SYDVKM. V was cut by 4 bases and J by 6 bases, with 16 bases left in between. CDR3 protein: CASSSVGRSSNEQFF. The CDR3 region has the DNA TGTGCCAGCAGTTCCGTAGGACGCTCAAGCAATGAGCAGTTCTTC. Full variable domain (remainder filled in from reference TRBV28 and TRBJ2-1): DVKVTQSSRYLVKRTGEKVFLECVQDMDHENMFWYRQDPGLGLRLIYFSYDVKMKEKGDIPEGYSVSREKKERFSLILESASTNQTSMYLCASSSVGRSSNEQFFGPGTRLTVL.

V gene TRBV9 combines with J gene TRBJ1-3; TRBD1 might be the D (6 bases). Germline assignment: CDR1 SGDLS and CDR2 YYNGEE. Trimming removed 0 bases from V and 4 bases from J, with 11 bases in between. The CDR3 covers 15 residues. CDR3 sequence reads: CASSVEGGSGNTIYF. The CDR3 coding sequence is TGTGCCAGCAGCGTAGAAGGGGGGTCCGGAAACACCATATATTTT.

The table lists this clonotype with many counts. The chain joins TRBV4-2 to TRBJ2-7; a possible D gene is TRBD1 (5 bases). The J call may be in error: the DNA end matches TRBJ2-5 better. This CDR3 has 13 amino acids. In germline, CDR1 is LGHNA, CDR2 YNFKEQ. Here the CDR3 DNA reads TGTGCCAGCAGCCAAGACAGGGTAGAGACCCAGTACTTC. It yields the protein CASSQDRVETQYF.

The chain carries TRBV3-1 and TRBJ1-1, with no clear D. The germline V and J ends were trimmed by 3 bases and 0 bases, with 8 bases remaining between them. The CDR3 is made up of 14 amino acids. CDR1 is LGHDT and CDR2 is YNNKEL in the germline V gene (reference sequence). The CDR3 region is CASSHPGMNTEAFF. CDR3 nucleotides: TGTGCCAGCAGCCATCCAGGCATGAACACTGAAGCTTTCTTT.

This clonotype was seen a handful of times. The V and J genes are TRBV28 and TRBJ1-4; D is possibly TRBD1 (6 bases). V lost 9 bases to trimming and J lost 3 bases, with 17 bases between them. CDR3 length equals 15 residues. CDR1 MDHEN and CDR2 SYDVKM come from the germline V gene. CDR3: CASGDILGSNEKLFF. The CDR3 DNA reads as TGTGCCAGTGGGGACATCCTTGGATCTAATGAAAAACTGTTTTTT.

The chain recombines TRBV20-1 with TRBJ1-1; D is perhaps TRBD1 (6 bases). Germline CDR1 and CDR2: DFQATT and SNEGSKA (reference sequence). The CDR3 has 10 residues. The ends were cut back, 8 bases at V and 11 bases at J, with 15 bases in the middle. The CDR3 protein is CSTAGVSAFF. The CDR3 nucleotides are TGCAGTACAGCAGGGGTTTCGGCTTTCTTT.